The rows below give T cell receptor beta chains drawn from one sample of a study of identical twins. TCRdb re-analysed the 5' RACE reads in MiXCR, keeping a single row per CDR3 protein. The repertoire holds around 480,000 distinct CDR3 sequences, with roughly an eighth as singletons. These data also formed part of another study, on yellow fever vaccine responses in identical twins.

Sequences were obtained from CD4+ T cells sorted from blood. These receptors all stem from a woman under 30 in good health. Both conserved end residues are part of each CDR3. The D gene is left open where the match is weak. Size values are once, few and many counts, or a class for expanded clones, and some rows have none.

j_call,v_call,d_call,clone_size,cdr3_aa,cdr3_nt
TRBJ2-3,TRBV5-1,.,many,CASSLGTATFYTDTQYF,TGCGCCAGCAGCTTGGGGACAGCCACATTTTACACAGATACGCAGTATTTT
TRBJ2-3,TRBV10-3,TRBD2,.,CAIRAARSGSFDTQYF,TGTGCCATCAGAGCAGCTCGTAGCGGGAGTTTTGATACGCAGTATTTT
TRBJ2-6,TRBV27,.,.,CASSRISGTSLGGSGANVLTF,TGTGCCAGCAGTCGTATTTCCGGGACAAGCTTAGGAGGGTCTGGGGCCAACGTCCTGACTTTC
TRBJ2-7,TRBV20-1,TRBD2,few,CSAGTSGAYEQYF,TGCAGTGCCGGGACTAGCGGGGCTTACGAGCAGTACTTC
TRBJ2-1,TRBV9,TRBD1,few,CASSVGGQGFYNEQFF,TGTGCCAGCAGCGTAGGAGGACAGGGTTTCTACAATGAGCAGTTCTTC
TRBJ2-5,TRBV5-5,.,few,CASSFRVSEETQYF,TGTGCCAGCAGCTTTCGGGTCAGCGAAGAGACCCAGTACTTC
TRBJ2-1,TRBV7-9,TRBD2,few,CASSLSSSGRNNEQFF,TGTGCCAGCAGCTTATCCTCTAGCGGGAGGAACAATGAGCAGTTCTTC
TRBJ2-1,TRBV9,TRBD1,few,CASSVEVGQGSYNEQFF,TGTGCCAGCAGCGTAGAAGTGGGACAGGGGTCCTACAATGAGCAGTTCTTC
TRBJ2-2,TRBV6-4,TRBD2,.,CAFSRTSGDYANTGELFF,TGTGCCTTCTCGCGGACTAGCGGGGATTACGCGAACACCGGGGAGCTGTTTTTT
TRBJ2-1,TRBV12-3/TRBV12-4,TRBD2,.,CASSILAGGRSEQFF,TGTGCCAGCAGCATACTAGCGGGAGGGCGGAGTGAGCAGTTCTTC
TRBJ2-3,TRBV3-1,.,few,CASSSVLARTDTQYF,TGTGCCAGTTCCTCGGTGCTAGCTCGCACAGATACGCAGTATTTT
TRBJ2-1,TRBV5-5,.,many,CASSRRGNEQFF,TGTGCCAGCAGCCGCAGGGGCAATGAGCAGTTCTTC
TRBJ2-1,TRBV5-1,.,many,CASSLFIDNEQFF,TGCGCCAGCAGCTTGTTTATTGACAATGAGCAGTTCTTC
TRBJ2-3,TRBV12-3/TRBV12-4,TRBD1,.,CASSVGQGATDTQYF,TGTGCCAGCAGTGTCGGACAGGGGGCAACAGATACGCAGTATTTT
TRBJ2-1,TRBV20-1,TRBD1,few,CSARSFGTGGKYEQFF,TGCAGTGCTAGATCTTTCGGGACAGGGGGCAAGTATGAGCAGTTCTTC
TRBJ2-7,TRBV20-1,TRBD2,few,CSARDARSGTFEQYF,TGCAGTGCTAGAGATGCGAGGAGCGGGACCTTCGAGCAGTACTTC